Listed here is a single T cell receptor (delta chain). The data were obtained in a study of gamma-delta T cells after stem cell transplantation. Looked up from germline, CDR1 is GEAIGNYY and CDR2 is EKD. J was trimmed by 1 base and V by 3 bases; bases with no gene match: 6. The CDR3 loop spans 18 amino acids. TCRdb fed the RT-PCR reads into CATT to redo clone calling. The sample has 2,400 or so delta-chain clones, roughly 45% seen once. The receptor was isolated from a human donor. It is not recorded whose cells these are; they may come from a transplant donor. The J gene is TRDJ3, the V gene TRDV2, with 9 bases identical to TRDD3. The sequencing input was gamma-delta T cells. The CDR3 DNA sequence: TGTGCCTGTGACCCTACTGGGGGACTATCCTGGGACACCCGACAGATGTTTTTC. It is translated as CACDPTGGLSWDTRQMFF.